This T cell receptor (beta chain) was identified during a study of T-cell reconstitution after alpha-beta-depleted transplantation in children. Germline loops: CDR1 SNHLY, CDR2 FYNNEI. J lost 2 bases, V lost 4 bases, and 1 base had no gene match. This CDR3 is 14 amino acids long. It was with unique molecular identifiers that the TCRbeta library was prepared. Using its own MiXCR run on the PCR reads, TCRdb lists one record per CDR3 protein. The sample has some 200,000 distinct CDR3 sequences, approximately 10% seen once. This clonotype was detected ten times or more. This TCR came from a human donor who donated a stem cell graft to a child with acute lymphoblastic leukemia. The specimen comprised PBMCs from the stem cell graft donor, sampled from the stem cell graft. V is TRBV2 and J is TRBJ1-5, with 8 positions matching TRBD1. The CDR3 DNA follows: TGTGCCAGCAGTGGGGGACAGGGCAATCAGCCCCAGCATTTT. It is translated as CASSGGQGNQPQHF.